Listed here are 26 T cell receptor beta chains from one sample, sequenced in a study of shared clonotypes between healthy human individuals. This table comes from immunoSEQ multiplex PCR, and its TCRdb copy is limited to in-frame clones, with some not included. The table includes about 560,000 clones, roughly four fifths detected once. Sample: PBMCs. These receptors were obtained from a woman aged 40 to 50 in good health. Some clones in this sample may be carry-over from other donors' samples.

The chain joins TRBV5-1 to TRBJ1-2, with 9 positions matching TRBD1. V was clipped by 4 bases and J by 7 bases; unmatched bases: 8. The CDR3 is made up of 14 amino acids. Per the germline V gene, CDR1 is SGHRS and CDR2 is YFSETQ. The chain's CDR3 is CASSTGQGPAGYTF. The CDR3 bases are TGCGCCAGCAGCACGGGACAGGGTCCGGCTGGCTACACCTTC. The entire variable domain, with the rest obtained from reference TRBV5-1 and TRBJ1-2, is as follows: KAGVTQTPRYLIKTRGQQVTLSCSPISGHRSVSWYQQTPGQGLQFLFEYFSETQRNKGNFPGRFSGRQFSNSRSEMNVSTLELGDSALYLCASSTGQGPAGYTFGSGTRLTVV.

To note about this clone: With a far larger clone one base away, a read error is the likely cause. Other DNA sequences from this sample encode an identical CDR3 as well. This chain uses TRBV25-1 with TRBJ2-3; the D call may be TRBD1 or TRBD2 (6 bases each). The CDR3 is 15 amino acids. Trimming cost V 3 bases and J 4 bases, with 14 bases left between them. Germline V lookup: CDR1 MGHDK, CDR2 SYGVNS. The chain's CDR3 is CASSERDRGADTQYF. The CDR3 nucleotides read TGTGCCAGCAGTGAGCGGGATAGGGGGGCAGATACGCAGTATTTT.

The chain recombines TRBV7-9 with TRBJ1-1; D is perhaps TRBD1 (5 bases). Germline CDR1 SEHNR, CDR2 FQNEAQ (reference sequence). This CDR3 has 14 amino acids. Trimming removed 7 bases from V and 6 bases from J, with 18 bases in between. The DNA for the CDR3 is TGTGCCAGCACCCGAGGGGACGGAGTTGCTGAAGCTTTCTTT. As protein: CASTRGDGVAEAFF.

The CDR3, as DNA: TGCGCCAGCAGCACCGGGACTAGCGGGGACAATGAGCAGTTCTTC. This codes for CASSTGTSGDNEQFF. The V and J genes are TRBV5-1 and TRBJ2-1; the match to TRBD2 covers 13 bases. Per the germline V gene, CDR1 is SGHRS and CDR2 is YFSETQ. The CDR3 spans 15 residues. V gave up 4 bases and J gave up 5 bases; unmatched junction bases: 3.

The CDR3: CASSLSHRAFNEKLFF. CDR3 DNA sequence: TGTGCCAGCAGCTTGTCCCACAGGGCGTTTAACGAAAAACTGTTTTTT. The rearrangement joins TRBV5-6 to TRBJ1-4; TRBD1 is a possible D gene (6 bases). V dropped 1 base and J dropped 8 bases, with 18 bases sitting between them. The CDR3 has 16 amino acids. CDR1 is SGHDT, CDR2 YYEEEE, per germline.

In regard to this clone: Sequence at one end of the junction differs from germline and may be a read error. The rearrangement joins TRBV28 to TRBJ2-7; D might be TRBD1 (6 bases). CDR1 is MDHEN and CDR2 is SYDVKM in the germline V gene. The CDR3 sequence is 12 residues long. The CDR3: CASSGGLGEQYF. For the CDR3, the DNA is TGTGCCAGCAGTGGGGGCCTGGGCGAGCAGTACTTT.

The chain is built from TRBV9 and TRBJ1-2; 9 positions match TRBD1. CDR1 and CDR2 (germline): SGDLS, YYNGEE. J was trimmed by 11 bases and V by 4 bases; bases with no gene match: 15. This CDR3 spans 15 amino acids. CDR3: CASSSYTGGVSPYTF. Here the CDR3 DNA reads TGTGCCAGCAGCTCTTACACAGGGGGCGTTTCCCCTTACACCTTC. Complete variable domain (other parts from reference TRBV9 and TRBJ1-2): DSGVTQTPKHLITATGQRVTLRCSPRSGDLSVYWYQQSLDQGLQFLIQYYNGEERAKGNILERFSAQQFPDLHSELNLSSLELGDSALYFCASSSYTGGVSPYTFGSGTRLTVV.

This clone was detected only a few times. The chain links TRBV5-1 to TRBJ1-4; tentative D call: TRBD1 (6 bases). V was pared by 3 bases and J by 7 bases, with 10 bases between. The CDR3 covers 13 residues. Germline loops: CDR1 SGHRS, CDR2 YFSETQ. The DNA of the CDR3 is TGCGCCAGCAGCTCAGGGGTGGGTGAAAAACTGTTTTTT. Translated, it gives CASSSGVGEKLFF.

This clone came up once. The chain joins TRBV6-1 to TRBJ2-1; the match to TRBD2 covers 13 bases. Germline-derived CDR1 and CDR2 are MNHNS and SASEGT. J gave up 0 bases and V 4 bases, and 0 bases lay outside the gene matches. The CDR3 totals 16 residues. CDR3 in amino acids: CASSGTSGSSYNEQFF. CDR3 bases: TGTGCCAGCAGTGGGACTAGCGGGAGCTCCTACAATGAGCAGTTCTTC.

The J gene is TRBJ2-2, the V gene TRBV7-8; 11 positions match TRBD1. V gave up 4 bases and J gave up 5 bases; unmatched junction bases: 3. The germline V gene has CDR1 SGHVS and CDR2 FQNEAQ. The CDR3 is 15 amino acids. The CDR3 region is CASSSGQGGTGELFF. DNA of the CDR3: TGTGCCAGCAGCTCGGGACAGGGGGGAACCGGGGAGCTGTTTTTT.

This clone was observed once. The rearrangement joins TRBV7-8 to TRBJ1-1, with D hard to call. Deletions cut 5 bases from V and 0 bases from J, with 13 bases between. This CDR3 region has 15 residues. Germline V gene lookup returns CDR1 SGHVS and CDR2 FQNEAQ. The CDR3 is CASSRMRFMNTEAFF. For the CDR3, the DNA is TGTGCCAGCAGCCGCATGCGATTCATGAACACTGAAGCTTTCTTT.

This clone appeared a single time. The V call is TRBV23-1, the J call TRBJ1-2; a weak D match, TRBD1 (6 bases). TRBV23-1 is an ORF for which the function is uncertain. Trimming took 6 bases from V and 8 from J, leaving 16 bases between them. This CDR3 has 13 amino acids. In DNA, the CDR3 is TGCGCCAGCAGGGAAGGGGGGGCTGACGGCTACACCTTC. It codes for CASREGGADGYTF.

CDR3 coding DNA: TGCGCCAGCAGCTTAGGGAAGTTTGACAATGAGCAGTTCTTC. Its translation: CASSLGKFDNEQFF. The rearrangement uses TRBV5-1 and TRBJ2-1; D is undetermined. Trimming removed 2 bases from V and 5 bases from J, with 11 bases in between. Looked up from germline, CDR1 is SGHRS and CDR2 is YFSETQ. The CDR3 loop spans 14 amino acids.

The rearrangement joins TRBV5-4 to TRBJ2-2, with TRBD2 matching over 9 bases. This CDR3 spans 17 amino acids. Looked up from germline, CDR1 is SGHNT and CDR2 is YYREEE (reference sequence). V lost 0 bases to trimming and J lost 4 bases; unmatched junction nucleotides: 7. The CDR3 nucleotides read TGTGCCAGCAGCTTGGCCGGTGCGGGAGGGACCACCGGGGAGCTGTTTTTT. It codes for CASSLAGAGGTTGELFF.

The rearrangement links TRBV29-1 to TRBJ1-1; D call uncertain. CDR3 size: 11 residues. The V gene's germline CDR1 is SQVTM and CDR2 ANQGSEA. The CDR3 loop is CSGRLNTEAFF. The CDR3 bases are TGCAGTGGACGGTTGAACACTGAAGCTTTCTTT.

This rearrangement joins TRBV10-1 to TRBJ2-5; 7 nucleotides line up with TRBD1. The J call may not be correct, given that the DNA end is closer to TRBJ2-7. CDR1 is WNHNN, CDR2 SYGVQD, per germline (reference sequence). The CDR3 consists of 14 residues. CDR3 sequence (DNA): TGCGCCAGCAGTCCCGGGACAGAGTTTTACGAGCAGTACTTC. Translated, it gives CASSPGTEFYEQYF.

CDR3 sequence: CASSLVGDTIYF. CDR3 bases: TGCGCCAGCAGCCTGGTTGGGGACACCATATATTTT. V gene TRBV4-1 combines with J gene TRBJ1-3; D is unresolved. Germline assignment: CDR1 MGHRA and CDR2 YSYEKL. V was pared by 4 bases and J by 8 bases, with 9 bases between. The CDR3 extends over 12 amino acids.

V and J are TRBV7-6 and TRBJ2-1, with 8 bases identical to TRBD1. This CDR3 spans 18 amino acids. With V trimmed by 2 bases and J by 2 bases, 11 bases remained unmatched. Germline CDR1 reads SGHVS; CDR2 reads FNYEAQ. The CDR3 spells CASSLRLTGARTYNEQFF. The CDR3 DNA reads as TGTGCCAGCAGCTTAAGGTTGACAGGGGCGAGGACCTACAATGAGCAGTTCTTC.

The V call is TRBV18, the J call TRBJ2-3; 8 positions agree with TRBD1. Germline V gene sequence: CDR1 KGHSH, CDR2 LQKENI. Trimming cost V 2 bases and J 3 bases; bases outside gene matches: 1. The CDR3 has 14 amino acids. The CDR3: CASSPGTGTDTQYF. The CDR3 DNA is TGTGCCAGCTCACCAGGGACAGGTACAGATACGCAGTATTTT. The complete variable domain, with remaining parts taken from reference TRBV18 and TRBJ2-3, reads NAGVMQNPRHLVRRRGQEARLRCSPMKGHSHVYWYRQLPEEGLKFMVYLQKENIIDESGMPKERFSAEFPKEGPSILRIQQVVRGDSAAYFCASSPGTGTDTQYFGPGTRLTVL.

The chain couples TRBV29-1 to TRBJ2-7; D may be TRBD1 (5 bases). Germline V gives CDR1 SQVTM, CDR2 ANQGSEA. V lost 4 bases, J lost 4 bases, and 14 bases lay in between. The CDR3 has 13 residues. CDR3 loop: CSVVWAGQYEQYF. The CDR3 coding sequence is TGCAGCGTTGTGTGGGCAGGACAATACGAGCAGTACTTC.

This chain connects TRBV9 to TRBJ2-1; the match to TRBD2 covers 10 bases. The V gene's germline CDR1 is SGDLS and CDR2 YYNGEE. This CDR3 region has 17 residues. V gave up 4 bases and J gave up 7 bases; unmatched junction bases: 14. The CDR3 DNA is TGTGCCAGCAGCCCACGACGGGCTAGCGGGAGAGATAATGAGCAGTTCTTC. Its translation: CASSPRRASGRDNEQFF.

The gene calls are TRBV4-1 and TRBJ2-7; TRBD1 matches at 8 bases. There are 15 residues in the CDR3. V shed 4 bases, J shed 2 bases, and the junction held 7 bases outside the gene matches. Germline loops: CDR1 MGHRA, CDR2 YSYEKL. Here the CDR3 DNA reads TGCGCCAGCAGCCCACACCCGGGACAGGCCTACGAGCAGTACTTC. This gives the protein CASSPHPGQAYEQYF.

The chain is built from TRBV19 and TRBJ2-2, with TRBD1 matching over 9 bases. The CDR3 contains 14 residues. Germline CDR1 is LNHDA and CDR2 is SQIVND (reference sequence). Trimming cost V 6 bases and J 8 bases; bases outside gene matches: 7. The CDR3 spells CASRSTGGAGELFF. CDR3 sequence (DNA): TGTGCCAGTAGATCAACAGGGGGCGCGGGGGAGCTGTTTTTT. Using reference TRBV19 and TRBJ2-2 for the parts outside the CDR3, the full variable domain is DGGITQSPKYLFRKEGQNVTLSCEQNLNHDAMYWYRQDPGQGLRLIYYSQIVNDFQKGDIAEGYSVSREKKESFPLTVTSAQKNPTAFYLCASRSTGGAGELFFGEGSRLTVL.

The chain links TRBV5-1 to TRBJ2-7; 13 nucleotides agree with TRBD2. The V gene's germline CDR1 is SGHRS and CDR2 YFSETQ. The junction had 4 bases not matched to a gene; V was cut back by 2 bases and J by 2 bases. The CDR3 runs to 16 residues. The CDR3 region is CASSFGTSGIPYEQYF. In DNA form, the CDR3 reads TGCGCCAGCAGCTTTGGGACTAGCGGGATTCCCTACGAGCAGTACTTC.

This chain links TRBV5-1 with TRBJ2-5, with D maybe TRBD1 (6 bases). The J call is in doubt because the DNA end fits TRBJ2-7 better. Germline CDR1 SGHRS, CDR2 YFSETQ. The CDR3 has 13 amino acids. CDR3 sequence reads: CASATDSTYEQYF. CDR3 in DNA: TGCGCCAGTGCTACGGACAGTACCTACGAGCAGTACTTC.

The chain joins TRBV5-1 to TRBJ1-1; D is unclear. Deletions cut 0 bases from V and 3 bases from J, with 15 bases between. The CDR3 runs to 16 residues. CDR1 is SGHRS and CDR2 is YFSETQ in the germline V gene. Written as DNA, the CDR3 is TGCGCCAGCAGCTTGGAGGGTACCGGGCCATACACTGAAGCTTTCTTT. Its protein is CASSLEGTGPYTEAFF.